The 32 T cell receptor beta chains given below trace back to one sample, sequenced in a study of blood T cell repertoires in COVID-19. Profiling relied on immunoSEQ multiplex PCR, and the TCRdb table lists in-frame clones only, not all of them. The sample contains some 260,000 clones, roughly nine tenths of which appear only once. The sequenced sample was peripheral blood. These receptors were collected from a man aged 18 to 29 with active or convalescent COVID-19.

This clone was seen many times. The CDR3 protein is CASSQDLSAYTDTQYF. The CDR3 DNA sequence: TGCGCCAGCAGCCAAGATCTTAGCGCGTACACAGATACGCAGTATTTT. The chain links TRBV4-3 to TRBJ2-3, with D possibly being TRBD2 (5 bases). Trimming removed 0 bases from V and 2 bases from J, with 12 bases in between. Per germline, CDR1 LGHNA and CDR2 YSLEER. There are 16 residues in the CDR3.

Here the CDR3 reads CASSSRAGPGEQFF. CDR3 in DNA: TGTGCCAGCAGCTCGAGAGCGGGACCAGGTGAGCAGTTCTTC. V usage is TRBV7-3 and J usage is TRBJ2-1; 7 positions match TRBD2. The CDR3 totals 14 residues. Germline CDR1 SGHTA, CDR2 FQGTGA. V gave up 4 bases and J gave up 9 bases; unmatched junction bases: 9.

The chain joins TRBV5-1 to TRBJ2-7; 7 positions agree with TRBD1. Germline CDR1 and CDR2: SGHRS and YFSETQ. V lost 7 bases to trimming and J lost 2 bases; unmatched junction nucleotides: 12. The CDR3 consists of 15 residues. The CDR3 protein is CASQKETDRAYEQYF. In nucleotides, the CDR3 is TGCGCCAGCCAAAAAGAGACCGACAGGGCCTACGAGCAGTACTTC. The entire variable domain, with the rest obtained from reference TRBV5-1 and TRBJ2-7, is as follows: KAGVTQTPRYLIKTRGQQVTLSCSPISGHRSVSWYQQTPGQGLQFLFEYFSETQRNKGNFPGRFSGRQFSNSRSEMNVSTLELGDSALYLCASQKETDRAYEQYFGPGTRLTVT.

This rearrangement joins TRBV7-2 to TRBJ1-1; TRBD1 agrees at 10 bases. Looked up from germline, CDR1 is SGHTA and CDR2 is FQGNSA. The CDR3 spans 15 residues. V lost 4 bases, J lost 7 bases, and 9 bases stayed unmatched. The CDR3 DNA follows: TGTGCCAGCAGCTCCCCAGACAGGGGGCCGGTTGAAGCTTTCTTT. As protein: CASSSPDRGPVEAFF.

The chain links TRBV6-2 or TRBV6-3 to TRBJ2-7, with TRBD1 matching 10 bases. Germline CDR1 is MNHEY and CDR2 is SVGEGT. J gave up 2 bases and V 4 bases, and 5 bases lay outside the gene matches. This CDR3 spans 15 amino acids. The chain's CDR3 is CASSLSGQGAYEQYF. Here the CDR3 DNA reads TGTGCCAGCAGTTTATCTGGACAGGGGGCCTACGAGCAGTACTTC.

The V and J genes are TRBV19 and TRBJ2-7, with 7 bases lining up with TRBD1. CDR1 LNHDA and CDR2 SQIVND come from the germline V gene (reference sequence). V was pared by 11 bases and J by 0 bases, with 4 bases of the junction left unmatched. The CDR3 is 12 residues long. The CDR3 bases are TGTGCCTCAGGGGGAACCTCCTACGAGCAGTACTTC. This encodes CASGGTSYEQYF.

This chain connects TRBV4-2 to TRBJ1-4; weak D call: TRBD1 (6 bases). V lost 6 bases and J lost 0, with 14 bases in between. The CDR3 has 16 amino acids. Germline loops: CDR1 LGHNA, CDR2 YNFKEQ. This CDR3 is CASRTGTKATNEKLFF. CDR3 DNA sequence: TGTGCCAGCAGGACCGGGACAAAAGCAACTAATGAAAAACTGTTTTTT.

The V and J genes are TRBV6-5 and TRBJ1-2, with a possible D match to TRBD1 (6 bases). Germline-derived CDR1 and CDR2 are MNHEY and SVGAGI. With 7 bases removed from V and 8 bases from J, the gap between germline ends came to 20 bases. CDR3 size: 14 residues. In DNA form, the CDR3 reads TGTGCCAGCAATACCCGTGCAGGGGTCGAGGGCTACACCTTC. This translates into CASNTRAGVEGYTF.

J is TRBJ2-3 and V is TRBV19; D may be TRBD2 (5 bases). This CDR3 region has 13 residues. The germline gives CDR1 LNHDA, CDR2 SQIVND (reference sequence). The V end was cut by 6 bases, the J end by 5 bases, with 12 bases between. CDR3 loop: CASREVALDTQYF. CDR3 DNA sequence: TGTGCCAGTAGGGAGGTAGCCTTAGATACGCAGTATTTT.

J is TRBJ2-7 and V is TRBV19; TRBD1 is a possible D gene (6 bases). The germline V gene encodes CDR1 LNHDA and CDR2 SQIVND (reference sequence). V was clipped by 3 bases and J by 7 bases, with 10 bases between them. The CDR3 has 12 amino acids. The chain's CDR3 is CASSIFQGEQYF. DNA for the CDR3: TGTGCCAGTAGTATCTTCCAGGGGGAGCAGTACTTC.

The gene calls are TRBV25-1 and TRBJ1-1; TRBD1 matches 8 bases. CDR1 is MGHDK, CDR2 SYGVNS, per germline. This CDR3 has 14 amino acids. V lost 2 bases to trimming and J lost 5 bases; unmatched junction nucleotides: 4. CDR3 bases: TGTGCCAGCAGTGAACTCACAGGGGGGACTGAAGCTTTCTTT. Translation: CASSELTGGTEAFF.

The rearrangement links TRBV7-3 to TRBJ2-1; a weak D match, TRBD1 (5 bases). Trimming stripped 8 bases from V and 0 bases from J, with 14 bases between. The CDR3 totals 15 residues. CDR1 is SGHTA and CDR2 is FQGTGA in the germline V gene. CDR3 DNA: TGTGCCAGCGGGCCAGGTGGGGCCTCCTACAATGAGCAGTTCTTC. This translates into CASGPGGASYNEQFF.

V is TRBV6-2 or TRBV6-3 and J is TRBJ1-1, with TRBD1 matching over 9 bases. Germline V CDR1 and CDR2: MNHEY, SVGEGT. The CDR3 extends over 15 amino acids. Losses at the gene ends were 6 bases for V and 3 bases for J; bases not matched to a gene: 8. DNA for the CDR3: TGTGCCAGCAGCCCGGGACAGGGTTATTACACTGAAGCTTTCTTT. Its translation: CASSPGQGYYTEAFF.

This sequence joins TRBV3-1 (or the pseudogene TRBV3-2) and TRBJ2-2; TRBD1 might be the D (6 bases). Germline CDR1 and CDR2: LGHDT and YNNKEL (reference sequence). Trimming shortened V by 2 bases and J by 6 bases, and 13 bases separated the two germline ends. This CDR3 has 15 amino acids. In DNA form, the CDR3 reads TGTGCCAGCAGCCAAAGGGGGATAGGAGCCGGGGAGCTGTTTTTT. The encoded protein is CASSQRGIGAGELFF.

V is TRBV5-5 and J is TRBJ1-2, with D unresolved. V was trimmed by 4 bases and J by 4 bases, leaving 11 bases between them. There are 13 residues in the CDR3. Germline loops: CDR1 SGHKS, CDR2 YYEKEE (reference sequence). The CDR3 DNA follows: TGTGCCAGCAGCCAGCCCGGAGCCTATGGCTACACCTTC. Its protein product is CASSQPGAYGYTF.

The chain joins TRBV12-3 or TRBV12-4 to TRBJ2-1; D may be TRBD2 (5 bases). This CDR3 is 13 amino acids long. With 6 bases removed from V and 9 bases from J, the gap between germline ends came to 15 bases. For the CDR3, the DNA is TGTGCCAGCAGACTCACTCACGAGGGTGAGCAGTTCTTC. Its protein product is CASRLTHEGEQFF.

This clone was observed a single time. The V call is TRBV5-6, the J call TRBJ2-7; D may be TRBD2 (6 bases). Germline-derived CDR1 and CDR2 are SGHDT and YYEEEE. Trimming removed 3 bases at V and 0 bases at J, with 13 bases between. The CDR3 spans 15 residues. The CDR3 DNA reads TGTGCCAGCAGCTCCGCGGGGCTTTTCTCCTACGAGCAGTACTTC. Translation gives CASSSAGLFSYEQYF.

In this sample, this clone turned up once. The chain combines TRBV30 with TRBJ2-7; D is ambiguous. This CDR3 is built from 12 residues. CDR1 GTSNPN and CDR2 SVGIG come from the germline V gene (reference sequence). V lost 3 bases and J lost 0, with 6 bases in between. CDR3 in DNA: TGTGCCTGGAGAACAAGCTCCTACGAGCAGTACTTC. Translating it yields CAWRTSSYEQYF.

The chain has TRBV6-5 and TRBJ2-7; 9 nucleotides match TRBD1. The CDR3 length is 15 residues. CDR1 is MNHEY, CDR2 SVGAGI, per germline. J gave up 5 bases and V 4 bases, and 9 bases lay outside the gene matches. CDR3 bases: TGTGCCAGCAGTTTGACCGGGACAGGGTCGAACGAGCAGTACTTC. Its translation is CASSLTGTGSNEQYF.

V gene TRBV5-1 combines with J gene TRBJ2-1; TRBD1 matches 11 bases. This CDR3 has 17 residues. The germline V gene has CDR1 SGHRS and CDR2 YFSETQ. After removal of 2 bases from V and 8 bases from J, the junction contained 12 bases not matched to a gene. CDR3 coding DNA: TGCGCCAGCAGCTTTTACCCGCCCGGGACAGGGGGATATGAGCAGTTCTTC. It specifies CASSFYPPGTGGYEQFF.

This clone was counted between two and nine times. The chain combines TRBV6-2 or TRBV6-3 with TRBJ2-7; no reliable D call. Germline V gene sequence: CDR1 MNHEY, CDR2 SVGEGT. CDR3 length equals 15 residues. V lost 2 bases and J 0 bases, leaving 11 bases between the germline ends. The CDR3 protein is CASSYGTGSSYEQYF. Written as DNA, the CDR3 is TGTGCCAGCAGTTACGGTACGGGTAGCTCCTACGAGCAGTACTTC.

The rearrangement joins TRBV28 to TRBJ2-7, with 10 bases aligning to TRBD2. The CDR3 contains 15 residues. The V segment lost 10 bases and the J segment 0 bases; nucleotides outside the gene matches: 9. The germline V gene has CDR1 MDHEN and CDR2 SYDVKM. As DNA, the CDR3 is TGTGCCACCAAGACTAGCGGGCCCAGCTCCTACGAGCAGTACTTC. Translating gives CATKTSGPSSYEQYF.

This sequence joins TRBV2 and TRBJ2-1, with 10 positions matching TRBD2. Losses at the gene ends were 8 bases for V and 9 bases for J; bases not matched to a gene: 13. The CDR3 runs to 15 residues. Germline CDR1 is SNHLY and CDR2 is FYNNEI. This CDR3 is CASLSSGRGGGEQFF. The CDR3 DNA is TGTGCCAGCCTTTCTAGCGGGAGAGGGGGGGGTGAGCAGTTCTTC.

The rearrangement uses TRBV7-2 and TRBJ1-3; 8 positions match TRBD1. Germline CDR1 SGHTA, CDR2 FQGNSA. The CDR3 sequence is 16 residues long. V shed 0 bases and J 4 bases; nucleotides not matched to a gene: 5. The CDR3 loop reads CASSLAQGARGNTIYF. The CDR3 bases are TGTGCCAGCAGCTTAGCGCAGGGGGCGAGGGGAAACACCATATATTTT. The full variable domain, in which reference TRBV7-2 and TRBJ1-3 provide the parts outside the CDR3, is GAGVSQSPSNKVTEKGKDVELRCDPISGHTALYWYRQSLGQGLEFLIYFQGNSAPDKSGLPSDRFSAERTGGSVSTLTIQRTQQEDSAVYLCASSLAQGARGNTIYFGEGSWLTVV.

The chain links TRBV5-1 to TRBJ1-1; 8 nucleotides align to TRBD1. Germline assignment: CDR1 SGHRS and CDR2 YFSETQ. The CDR3 has 14 amino acids. V dropped 2 bases and J dropped 1; count of bases not matched to a gene: 1. CDR3 sequence reads: CASSFGQGNTEAFF. The CDR3 nucleotides are TGCGCCAGCAGCTTTGGACAGGGGAACACTGAAGCTTTCTTT.

V usage is TRBV28 and J usage is TRBJ1-2; tentative D call: TRBD1 (6 bases). The CDR3 spans 13 residues. V lost 8 bases, J lost 3 bases, and 13 bases lay in between. Germline-derived CDR1 and CDR2 are MDHEN and SYDVKM. CDR3 region: CASCYRVHYGYTF. The CDR3 DNA is TGTGCCAGCTGCTACAGGGTGCACTATGGCTACACCTTC.

The chain has TRBV2 and TRBJ1-6, with 8 bases aligning to TRBD1. There are 17 residues in the CDR3. Losses at the gene ends were 4 bases for V and 8 bases for J; bases not matched to a gene: 13. CDR1 is SNHLY, CDR2 FYNNEI, per germline. In nucleotides, the CDR3 is TGTGCCAGCAGTGCCTTCTCCGGGACAGGCGGGGATTCACCCCTCCACTTT. It yields the protein CASSAFSGTGGDSPLHF.

This chain joins TRBV25-1 and TRBJ2-3; 12 bases fit TRBD1. V was pared by 5 bases and J by 3 bases, with 9 bases of the junction left unmatched. The CDR3 covers 17 residues. The V gene's germline CDR1 is MGHDK and CDR2 SYGVNS. The CDR3 DNA reads as TGTGCCAGCAGTCCACCGAGGGACAGGGGGCCGACAGATACGCAGTATTTT. It translates to CASSPPRDRGPTDTQYF.

This chain uses TRBV27 with TRBJ2-7; TRBD2 is a possible D gene (6 bases). CDR1 MNHEY and CDR2 SMNVEV come from the germline V gene (reference sequence). V was trimmed by 5 bases and J by 4 bases, leaving 18 bases between them. The CDR3 consists of 15 residues. CDR3: CASSRPGTGAYEQYF. CDR3 bases: TGTGCCAGCAGTCGACCCGGGACTGGCGCGTACGAGCAGTACTTC.

This chain joins TRBV4-1 and TRBJ2-2, with 7 bases lining up with TRBD1. Germline V gene data show CDR1 as MGHRA and CDR2 as YSYEKL. This CDR3 contains 13 residues. Germline trimming cut 8 bases from V and 10 bases from J; bases unmatched to any gene: 10. Here the CDR3 DNA reads TGCGCCAGCGGAACCACAGGGGCCGTGGAGCTGTTTTTT. Protein product: CASGTTGAVELFF.

CDR3 sequence reads: CASSSFRASFMNTEAFF. The CDR3 nucleotides are TGTGCCAGCAGCTCCTTCCGCGCAAGCTTCATGAACACTGAAGCTTTCTTT. The chain is built from TRBV11-2 and TRBJ1-1; no reliable D call. Between the trimmed V and J ends, which lost 4 bases and 0 bases, there was a span of 18 bases. The CDR3 runs 17 residues. Per germline, CDR1 SGHAT and CDR2 FQNNGV. Drawing the rest from reference TRBV11-2 and TRBJ1-1, the complete variable domain is EAGVAQSPRYKIIEKRQSVAFWCNPISGHATLYWYQQILGQGPKLLIQFQNNGVVDDSQLPKDRFSAERLKGVDSTLKIQPAKLEDSAVYLCASSSFRASFMNTEAFFGQGTRLTVV.

The chain uses TRBV30 and TRBJ1-2, with D uncertain. This CDR3 contains 14 residues. Trimming removed 3 bases at V and 2 bases at J, with 13 bases between. Germline-derived CDR1 and CDR2 are GTSNPN and SVGIG (reference sequence). The CDR3 loop is CAWRLSRGNYGYTF. CDR3 sequence (DNA): TGTGCCTGGAGGTTATCTCGGGGAAACTATGGCTACACCTTC.